This is a list of T cell receptor beta chains from one sample in a study of identical twins. TCRdb independently ran MiXCR on the 5' RACE reads; one entry per CDR3 protein. The data show 690,000 or so distinct CDR3 sequences, with 8.6% seen just once and around 0.98% held by the top ten. The data also belong to a second study, concerning yellow fever vaccine responses in identical twins.

Material for sequencing was PBMCs. These receptors were obtained from a woman between 18 and 30 years old in good health. CDR3s include the opening cysteine and the closing phenylalanine or tryptophan. Fields, in order: D gene, clone size, J gene, V gene, CDR3 protein, CDR3 DNA. A D gene is named only where the DNA matches it firmly. Clone sizes are given selectively: once, few, many, or a class where the clone is expanded.

d_call: -
clone_size: -
j_call: TRBJ2-2
v_call: TRBV7-6
cdr3_aa: CASSWDPTGELFF
cdr3_nt: TGTGCCAGCAGTTGGGACCCGACGGGGGAGCTGTTTTTT

d_call: -
clone_size: few
j_call: TRBJ1-2
v_call: TRBV7-6
cdr3_aa: CASSLESGHRANYGYTF
cdr3_nt: TGTGCCAGCAGCTTAGAGTCAGGGCATCGGGCTAACTATGGCTACACCTTC

d_call: -
clone_size: few
j_call: TRBJ2-7
v_call: TRBV4-2
cdr3_aa: CASSQDGDGMGGEQYF
cdr3_nt: TGTGCCAGCAGCCAAGATGGGGACGGGATGGGTGGCGAGCAGTACTTC

d_call: TRBD2
clone_size: few
j_call: TRBJ2-7
v_call: TRBV20-1
cdr3_aa: CSAGGLAGGPYEQYF
cdr3_nt: TGCAGTGCTGGCGGCCTAGCGGGAGGGCCCTACGAGCAGTACTTC

d_call: TRBD1
clone_size: -
j_call: TRBJ1-6
v_call: TRBV10-3
cdr3_aa: CAISERTGDSPLHF
cdr3_nt: TGTGCCATCAGTGAACGGACAGGGGATTCACCCCTCCACTTT

d_call: -
clone_size: many
j_call: TRBJ2-3
v_call: TRBV20-1
cdr3_aa: CSARDGTAQADTQYF
cdr3_nt: TGCAGTGCTAGAGATGGGACCGCCCAGGCAGATACGCAGTATTTT

d_call: TRBD1
clone_size: -
j_call: TRBJ1-1
v_call: TRBV28
cdr3_aa: CASSLWTGSFAEAFF
cdr3_nt: TGTGCCAGCAGTTTGTGGACAGGGTCCTTCGCTGAAGCTTTCTTT

d_call: TRBD1
clone_size: few
j_call: TRBJ2-1
v_call: TRBV6-5
cdr3_aa: CASSLQGINEQFF
cdr3_nt: TGTGCCAGCAGTTTACAGGGGATCAATGAGCAGTTCTTC

d_call: -
clone_size: many
j_call: TRBJ2-5
v_call: TRBV10-3
cdr3_aa: CATRAFTGRETQYF
cdr3_nt: TGTGCCACCCGCGCGTTTACCGGGAGAGAGACCCAGTACTTC

d_call: -
clone_size: many
j_call: TRBJ2-1
v_call: TRBV6-1
cdr3_aa: CASTRQGGDGEQFF
cdr3_nt: TGTGCCAGCACCCGACAGGGAGGTGACGGTGAGCAGTTCTTC

d_call: -
clone_size: -
j_call: TRBJ2-7
v_call: TRBV5-1
cdr3_aa: CASSHRQALTYEQYF
cdr3_nt: TGCGCCAGCAGCCACCGACAAGCCCTAACCTACGAGCAGTACTTC

d_call: TRBD1
clone_size: few
j_call: TRBJ1-2
v_call: TRBV20-1
cdr3_aa: CSARDYRGQYGYTF
cdr3_nt: TGCAGTGCTAGGGACTACAGGGGGCAATATGGCTACACCTTC

d_call: -
clone_size: few
j_call: TRBJ2-7
v_call: TRBV5-1
cdr3_aa: CASSPSSEPYEQYF
cdr3_nt: TGCGCCAGCAGCCCTTCCTCGGAACCCTACGAGCAGTACTTC

d_call: -
clone_size: many
j_call: TRBJ1-1
v_call: TRBV12-3/TRBV12-4
cdr3_aa: CASSRQENTEAFF
cdr3_nt: TGTGCCAGCAGCCGACAGGAGAACACTGAAGCTTTCTTT

d_call: -
clone_size: -
j_call: TRBJ2-5
v_call: TRBV5-1
cdr3_aa: CASSLAQGGAGVTQYF
cdr3_nt: TGCGCCAGCAGCTTGGCCCAAGGGGGAGCAGGGGTGACCCAGTACTTC

d_call: -
clone_size: few
j_call: TRBJ2-1
v_call: TRBV11-2
cdr3_aa: CASSLPDTYNEQFF
cdr3_nt: TGTGCCAGCAGCTTACCTGACACTTACAATGAGCAGTTCTTC

d_call: TRBD1
clone_size: -
j_call: TRBJ2-2
v_call: TRBV10-3
cdr3_aa: CAIRDRDRERTGELFF
cdr3_nt: TGTGCCATCAGAGACCGGGACAGGGAACGGACCGGGGAGCTGTTTTTT

d_call: -
clone_size: many
j_call: TRBJ2-3
v_call: TRBV24-1
cdr3_aa: CATSLAGATDTQYF
cdr3_nt: TGTGCCACCAGTCTCGCGGGGGCGACAGATACGCAGTATTTT

d_call: -
clone_size: many
j_call: TRBJ2-1
v_call: TRBV4-3
cdr3_aa: CASSQDRTGAYNEQFF
cdr3_nt: TGCGCCAGCAGCCAAGATAGGACGGGGGCCTACAATGAGCAGTTCTTC

d_call: -
clone_size: few
j_call: TRBJ2-7
v_call: TRBV9
cdr3_aa: CASSRPGVEVEQYF
cdr3_nt: TGTGCCAGCAGCCGACCAGGGGTTGAGGTCGAGCAGTACTTC

d_call: TRBD2
clone_size: many
j_call: TRBJ2-3
v_call: TRBV3-1
cdr3_aa: CASSDPRLAGDSTDTQYF
cdr3_nt: TGTGCCAGCAGCGATCCAAGACTAGCGGGGGATAGCACAGATACGCAGTATTTT

d_call: TRBD1
clone_size: few
j_call: TRBJ2-5
v_call: TRBV20-1
cdr3_aa: CSAEGQVYGTQYF
cdr3_nt: TGCAGTGCCGAGGGACAGGTTTATGGGACCCAGTACTTC

d_call: -
clone_size: many
j_call: TRBJ2-7
v_call: TRBV6-5
cdr3_aa: CASSYLIGAEQYF
cdr3_nt: TGTGCCAGCAGTTACCTTATCGGGGCCGAGCAGTACTTC

d_call: TRBD2
clone_size: many
j_call: TRBJ2-1
v_call: TRBV7-3
cdr3_aa: CASSFSSGRGNEQFF
cdr3_nt: TGTGCCAGCAGCTTTAGTAGCGGGAGAGGCAATGAGCAGTTCTTC

d_call: TRBD2
clone_size: few
j_call: TRBJ2-3
v_call: TRBV27
cdr3_aa: CASSPPSGRVGPGADTQYF
cdr3_nt: TGTGCCAGCAGTCCCCCTAGCGGGAGGGTGGGTCCCGGTGCAGATACGCAGTATTTT

d_call: TRBD1
clone_size: many
j_call: TRBJ1-1
v_call: TRBV12-3/TRBV12-4
cdr3_aa: CASTLDRGLLNTEAFF
cdr3_nt: TGTGCCAGCACCCTAGACAGGGGGCTTCTGAACACTGAAGCTTTCTTT

d_call: TRBD1
clone_size: few
j_call: TRBJ1-1
v_call: TRBV7-2
cdr3_aa: CASSLVAGQGYEAFF
cdr3_nt: TGTGCCAGCAGCTTAGTGGCCGGACAGGGGTACGAAGCTTTCTTT

d_call: TRBD2
clone_size: few
j_call: TRBJ2-1
v_call: TRBV4-2
cdr3_aa: CASSQIQRGDNEQFF
cdr3_nt: TGTGCCAGCAGCCAAATCCAGCGGGGGGACAATGAGCAGTTCTTC

d_call: TRBD2
clone_size: once
j_call: TRBJ2-5
v_call: TRBV30
cdr3_aa: CAWNLLTSEFKKETQYF
cdr3_nt: TGTGCCTGGAATCTCCTTACTAGCGAGTTTAAGAAAGAGACCCAGTACTTC

d_call: -
clone_size: -
j_call: TRBJ2-1
v_call: TRBV5-5
cdr3_aa: CASSPVGGWSYNEQFF
cdr3_nt: TGTGCCAGCAGCCCGGTTGGCGGGTGGTCCTACAATGAGCAGTTCTTC

d_call: -
clone_size: few
j_call: TRBJ2-2
v_call: TRBV4-3
cdr3_aa: CASSQDLGTNTGELFF
cdr3_nt: TGCGCCAGCAGCCAAGATCTTGGGACGAACACCGGGGAGCTGTTTTTT

d_call: -
clone_size: few
j_call: TRBJ2-3
v_call: TRBV20-1
cdr3_aa: CSARDSRGTDTQYF
cdr3_nt: TGCAGTGCTAGAGATAGTCGGGGCACAGATACGCAGTATTTT

d_call: -
clone_size: many
j_call: TRBJ2-7
v_call: TRBV5-1
cdr3_aa: CASSLEGNGAYEQYF
cdr3_nt: TGCGCCAGCAGCTTGGAAGGGAATGGGGCCTACGAGCAGTACTTC

d_call: TRBD2
clone_size: many
j_call: TRBJ2-1
v_call: TRBV5-6
cdr3_aa: CASSLEAGGPHYNEQFF
cdr3_nt: TGTGCCAGCAGCTTGGAGGCGGGGGGGCCCCATTACAATGAGCAGTTCTTC

d_call: -
clone_size: -
j_call: TRBJ2-2
v_call: TRBV24-1
cdr3_aa: CATSDLRGSTGELFF
cdr3_nt: TGTGCCACCAGTGATTTGCGGGGATCCACCGGGGAGCTGTTTTTT

d_call: -
clone_size: -
j_call: TRBJ2-7
v_call: TRBV20-1
cdr3_aa: CSASVGVASSYEQYF
cdr3_nt: TGCAGTGCTAGCGTTGGAGTAGCAAGCTCCTACGAGCAGTACTTC

d_call: -
clone_size: few
j_call: TRBJ2-2
v_call: TRBV7-6
cdr3_aa: CASRTGGELFF
cdr3_nt: TGTGCCAGCAGAACCGGGGGGGAGCTGTTTTTT

d_call: -
clone_size: many
j_call: TRBJ2-2
v_call: TRBV6-4
cdr3_aa: CASSDSDGNTGELFF
cdr3_nt: TGTGCCAGCAGTGACTCTGACGGGAACACCGGGGAGCTGTTTTTT

d_call: -
clone_size: few
j_call: TRBJ2-1
v_call: TRBV11-2
cdr3_aa: CASSLVIDSYNEQFF
cdr3_nt: TGTGCCAGCAGCTTAGTGATAGACTCCTACAATGAGCAGTTCTTC

d_call: -
clone_size: many
j_call: TRBJ1-3
v_call: TRBV12-3/TRBV12-4
cdr3_aa: CASLVGRSGNTIYF
cdr3_nt: TGTGCCAGCCTTGTGGGAAGATCTGGAAACACCATATATTTT

d_call: TRBD1
clone_size: few
j_call: TRBJ1-4
v_call: TRBV12-3/TRBV12-4
cdr3_aa: CASSRQGREKLFF
cdr3_nt: TGTGCCAGCAGTCGACAGGGGAGAGAAAAACTGTTTTTT

d_call: -
clone_size: few
j_call: TRBJ2-6
v_call: TRBV6-4
cdr3_aa: CASSGSGPMGRSGANVLTF
cdr3_nt: TGTGCCAGCAGTGGCTCGGGGCCTATGGGGAGGTCTGGGGCCAACGTCCTGACTTTC

d_call: -
clone_size: many
j_call: TRBJ1-2
v_call: TRBV6-5
cdr3_aa: CASSYSTGGGYTF
cdr3_nt: TGTGCCAGCAGTTACTCGACCGGCGGGGGCTACACCTTC

d_call: -
clone_size: many
j_call: TRBJ2-2
v_call: TRBV29-1
cdr3_aa: CSVGTTNTGELFF
cdr3_nt: TGCAGCGTCGGGACGACGAACACCGGGGAGCTGTTTTTT

d_call: -
clone_size: -
j_call: TRBJ2-2
v_call: TRBV20-1
cdr3_aa: CSTLDPGGGNTGELFF
cdr3_nt: TGCAGTACACTCGATCCGGGTGGCGGGAACACCGGGGAGCTGTTTTTT

d_call: -
clone_size: -
j_call: TRBJ2-2
v_call: TRBV11-3
cdr3_aa: CASSARRNTGELFF
cdr3_nt: TGTGCCAGCAGCGCAAGACGGAACACCGGGGAGCTGTTTTTT

d_call: -
clone_size: -
j_call: TRBJ2-5
v_call: TRBV4-2
cdr3_aa: CASSPLGRGRETQYF
cdr3_nt: TGTGCCAGCAGCCCATTGGGCCGGGGTCGAGAGACCCAGTACTTC

d_call: TRBD1
clone_size: -
j_call: TRBJ2-7
v_call: TRBV6-5
cdr3_aa: CASSWGQGTEQYF
cdr3_nt: TGTGCCAGCAGTTGGGGACAGGGCACCGAGCAGTACTTC

d_call: -
clone_size: -
j_call: TRBJ1-1
v_call: TRBV4-1
cdr3_aa: CASSLTRARRGAEAFF
cdr3_nt: TGCGCCAGCAGCCTAACCCGAGCGCGGAGGGGGGCTGAAGCTTTCTTT

d_call: -
clone_size: few
j_call: TRBJ2-1
v_call: TRBV21-1
cdr3_aa: CASRERGAHNEQFF
cdr3_nt: TGTGCCAGCAGGGAGCGAGGAGCTCACAATGAGCAGTTCTTC

d_call: TRBD1
clone_size: few
j_call: TRBJ1-6
v_call: TRBV7-9
cdr3_aa: CASSLGDRSSPLHF
cdr3_nt: TGTGCCAGCAGCTTAGGGGACAGGAGTTCACCCCTCCACTTT

d_call: TRBD2
clone_size: many
j_call: TRBJ2-7
v_call: TRBV6-1
cdr3_aa: CASSQLAGISEQYF
cdr3_nt: TGTGCCAGCAGTCAGCTAGCGGGAATCTCCGAGCAGTACTTC

d_call: TRBD1
clone_size: many
j_call: TRBJ2-1
v_call: TRBV11-2
cdr3_aa: CASSFDRDRASGDSYNEQFF
cdr3_nt: TGTGCCAGCAGCTTCGACCGGGACAGGGCTAGTGGGGACTCCTACAATGAGCAGTTCTTC

d_call: -
clone_size: many
j_call: TRBJ2-1
v_call: TRBV12-3/TRBV12-4
cdr3_aa: CASSETGGYNYEQFF
cdr3_nt: TGTGCCAGCAGCGAGACAGGCGGGTACAACTATGAGCAGTTCTTC

d_call: -
clone_size: -
j_call: TRBJ2-7
v_call: TRBV7-3
cdr3_aa: CASSLTSAGTYEQYF
cdr3_nt: TGTGCCAGCAGCTTAACGTCAGCGGGCACATACGAGCAGTACTTC

d_call: -
clone_size: few
j_call: TRBJ2-1
v_call: TRBV21-1
cdr3_aa: CASSKVIWGTGGHEQFF
cdr3_nt: TGTGCCAGCAGCAAAGTTATTTGGGGGACAGGAGGCCATGAGCAGTTCTTC

d_call: -
clone_size: many
j_call: TRBJ1-6
v_call: TRBV12-3/TRBV12-4
cdr3_aa: CASSPRAQLSSYNSPLHF
cdr3_nt: TGTGCCAGCAGTCCCCGGGCCCAACTGAGCTCCTATAATTCACCCCTCCACTTT